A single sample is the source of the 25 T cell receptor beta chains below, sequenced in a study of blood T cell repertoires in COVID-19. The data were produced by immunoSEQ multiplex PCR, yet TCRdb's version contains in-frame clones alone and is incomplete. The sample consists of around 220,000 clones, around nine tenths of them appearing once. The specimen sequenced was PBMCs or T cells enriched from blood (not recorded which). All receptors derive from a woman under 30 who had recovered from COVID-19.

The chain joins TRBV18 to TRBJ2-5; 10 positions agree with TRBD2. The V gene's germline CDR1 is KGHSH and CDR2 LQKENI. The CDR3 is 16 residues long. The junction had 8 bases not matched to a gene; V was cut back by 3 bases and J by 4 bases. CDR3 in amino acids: CASSPGGSGRRETQYF. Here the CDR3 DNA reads TGTGCCAGCTCACCTGGTGGTAGCGGGAGGAGAGAGACCCAGTACTTC.

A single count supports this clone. The CDR3 nucleotides are TGTGCCAGCAGCCCCGGGAATCTCCTCGGCTATGGCTACACCTTC. Translation gives CASSPGNLLGYGYTF. The chain recombines TRBV28 with TRBJ1-2, with D uncertain. The CDR3 covers 15 residues. Germline CDR1 MDHEN, CDR2 SYDVKM. Trimming left V 6 bases short and J 4 bases short, with 18 bases between.

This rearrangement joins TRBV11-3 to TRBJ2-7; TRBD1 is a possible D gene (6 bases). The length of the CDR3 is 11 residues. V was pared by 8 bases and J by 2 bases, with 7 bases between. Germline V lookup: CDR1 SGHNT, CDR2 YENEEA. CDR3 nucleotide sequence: TGTGCCAGCCGGGACACCTACGAGCAGTACTTC. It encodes CASRDTYEQYF.

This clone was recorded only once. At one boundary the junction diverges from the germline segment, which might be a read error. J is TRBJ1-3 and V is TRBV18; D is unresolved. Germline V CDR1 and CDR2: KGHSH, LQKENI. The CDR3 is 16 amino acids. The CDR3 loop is CASTPTNLHSGNTIYF. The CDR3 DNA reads TGTGCCAGCACACCTACTAACCTGCACTCTGGAAACACCATATATTTT.

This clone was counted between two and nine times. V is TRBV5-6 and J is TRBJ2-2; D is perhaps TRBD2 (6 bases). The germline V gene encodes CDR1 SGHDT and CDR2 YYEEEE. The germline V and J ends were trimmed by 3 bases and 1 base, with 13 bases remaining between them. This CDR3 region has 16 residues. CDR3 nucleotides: TGTGCCAGCAGCTACCGACTAGATAGGAACACCGGGGAGCTGTTTTTT. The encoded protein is CASSYRLDRNTGELFF.

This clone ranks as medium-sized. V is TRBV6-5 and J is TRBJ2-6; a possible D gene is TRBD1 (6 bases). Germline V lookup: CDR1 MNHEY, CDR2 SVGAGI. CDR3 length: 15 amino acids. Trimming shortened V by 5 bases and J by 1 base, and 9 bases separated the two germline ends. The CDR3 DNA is TGTGCCAGCAGTCATACAGGGTCTGGGGCCAACGTCCTGACTTTC. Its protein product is CASSHTGSGANVLTF.

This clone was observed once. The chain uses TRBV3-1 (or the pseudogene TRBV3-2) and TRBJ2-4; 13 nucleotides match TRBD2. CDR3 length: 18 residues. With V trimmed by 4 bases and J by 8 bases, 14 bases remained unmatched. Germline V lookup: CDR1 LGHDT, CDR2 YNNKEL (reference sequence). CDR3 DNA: TGTGCCAGCAGCCGAAGTCAGGGACTAGCGGGGCGGAGGGACATTCAGTACTTC. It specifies CASSRSQGLAGRRDIQYF.

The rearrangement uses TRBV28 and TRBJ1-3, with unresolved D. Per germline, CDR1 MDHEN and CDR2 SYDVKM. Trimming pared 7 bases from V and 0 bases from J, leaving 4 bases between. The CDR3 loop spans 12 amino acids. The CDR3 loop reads CASTGSGNTIYF. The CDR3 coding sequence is TGTGCCAGCACGGGCTCTGGAAACACCATATATTTT.

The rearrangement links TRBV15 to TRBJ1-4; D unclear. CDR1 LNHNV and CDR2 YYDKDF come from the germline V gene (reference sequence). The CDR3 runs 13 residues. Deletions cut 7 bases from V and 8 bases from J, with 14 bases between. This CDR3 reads CATTYTSGEKLFF. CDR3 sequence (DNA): TGTGCCACCACTTACACGTCCGGGGAAAAACTGTTTTTT.

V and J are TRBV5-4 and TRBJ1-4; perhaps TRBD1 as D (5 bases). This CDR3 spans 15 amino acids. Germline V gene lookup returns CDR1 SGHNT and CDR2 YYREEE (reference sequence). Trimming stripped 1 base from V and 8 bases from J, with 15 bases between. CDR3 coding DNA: TGTGCCAGCAGCTTGTTGGGAGGGGCTGGCGAAAAACTGTTTTTT. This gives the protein CASSLLGGAGEKLFF.

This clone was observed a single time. The CDR3 DNA follows: TGTGCCAGCAGTTCTCCAGGGGCCGGGGAGCTGTTTTTT. Protein sequence: CASSSPGAGELFF. V is TRBV6-5 and J is TRBJ2-2, with TRBD1 as a possible D gene (6 bases). Germline lookup yields CDR1 MNHEY and CDR2 SVGAGI. Between the trimmed V and J ends, which lost 4 bases and 6 bases, there was a span of 9 bases. The CDR3 has 13 residues.

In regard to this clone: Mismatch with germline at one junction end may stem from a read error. CDR3 sequence: CASSIGSLSLLF. CDR3 DNA sequence: TGTGCCAGTAGTATAGGATCTCTTTCCCTACTTTTT. V gene TRBV19 combines with J gene TRBJ1-3, with no clear D. This CDR3 is built from 12 residues. The V gene's germline CDR1 is LNHDA and CDR2 SQIVND (reference sequence).

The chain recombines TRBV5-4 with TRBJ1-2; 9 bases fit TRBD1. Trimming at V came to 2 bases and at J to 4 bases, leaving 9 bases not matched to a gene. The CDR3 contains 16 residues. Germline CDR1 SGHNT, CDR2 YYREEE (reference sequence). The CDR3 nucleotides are TGTGCCAGCAGCTTTAGAACGGGGACAGGGACCTATGGCTACACCTTC. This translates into CASSFRTGTGTYGYTF. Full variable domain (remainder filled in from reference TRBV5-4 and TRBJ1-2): ETGVTQSPTHLIKTRGQQVTLRCSSQSGHNTVSWYQQALGQGPQFIFQYYREEENGRGNFPPRFSGLQFPNYSSELNVNALELDDSALYLCASSFRTGTGTYGYTFGSGTRLTVV.

CDR3 amino acids: CASSLSGGTQETQYF. Here the CDR3 DNA reads TGTGCCAGCAGCTTAAGCGGGGGTACCCAAGAGACCCAGTACTTC. This chain links TRBV7-3 with TRBJ2-5; 7 bases align to TRBD2. J gave up 1 base and V 1 base, and 3 bases lay outside the gene matches. CDR3 length equals 15 residues. The V gene's germline CDR1 is SGHTA and CDR2 FQGTGA. The full variable domain, completed using reference TRBV7-3 and TRBJ2-5, is GAGVSQTPSNKVTEKGKYVELRCDPISGHTALYWYRQSLGQGPEFLIYFQGTGAADDSGLPNDRFFAVRPEGSVSTLKIQRTERGDSAVYLCASSLSGGTQETQYFGPGTRLLVL.

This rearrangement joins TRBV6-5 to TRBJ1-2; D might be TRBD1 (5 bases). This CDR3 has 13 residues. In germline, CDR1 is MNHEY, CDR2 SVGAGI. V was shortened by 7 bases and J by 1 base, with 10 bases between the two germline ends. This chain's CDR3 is CASKEGINYGYTF. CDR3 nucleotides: TGTGCCAGCAAGGAGGGGATTAACTATGGCTACACCTTC.

The CDR3 sequence: CAIRPGSGNGYTF. The CDR3 DNA reads TGTGCCATCAGACCGGGCTCGGGGAATGGCTACACCTTC. This chain uses TRBV10-3 with TRBJ1-2; D is uncertain. The ends were cut back, 6 bases at V and 6 bases at J, with 14 bases in the middle. The CDR3 is 13 residues long. Germline CDR1 and CDR2: ENHRY and SYGVKD.

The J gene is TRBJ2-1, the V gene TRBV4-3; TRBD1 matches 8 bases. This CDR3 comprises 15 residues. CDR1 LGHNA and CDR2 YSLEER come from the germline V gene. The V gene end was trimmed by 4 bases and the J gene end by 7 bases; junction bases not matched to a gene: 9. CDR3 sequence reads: CASSPDRGNWNEQFF. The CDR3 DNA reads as TGCGCCAGCAGCCCAGACAGGGGAAATTGGAATGAGCAGTTCTTC.

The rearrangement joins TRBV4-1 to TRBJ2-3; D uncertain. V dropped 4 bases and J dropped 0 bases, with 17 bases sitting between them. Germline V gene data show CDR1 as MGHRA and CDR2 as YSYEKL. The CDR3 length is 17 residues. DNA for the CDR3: TGCGCCAGCAGCCCAGCATCCCGTACAGAGAGCACAGATACGCAGTATTTT. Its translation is CASSPASRTESTDTQYF.

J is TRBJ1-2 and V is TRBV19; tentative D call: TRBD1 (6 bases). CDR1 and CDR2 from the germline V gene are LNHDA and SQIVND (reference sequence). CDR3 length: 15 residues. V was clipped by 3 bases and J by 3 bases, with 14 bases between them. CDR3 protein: CASSIGGAGHYGYTF. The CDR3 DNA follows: TGTGCCAGTAGTATCGGGGGGGCAGGACACTATGGCTACACCTTC.

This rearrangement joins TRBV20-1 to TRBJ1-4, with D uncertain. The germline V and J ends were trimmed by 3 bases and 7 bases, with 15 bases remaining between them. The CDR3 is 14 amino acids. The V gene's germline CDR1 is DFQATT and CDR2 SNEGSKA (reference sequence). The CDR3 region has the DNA TGCAGTGCTAGTAGTGCCCTCCTGAGTGAAAAACTGTTTTTT. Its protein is CSASSALLSEKLFF.

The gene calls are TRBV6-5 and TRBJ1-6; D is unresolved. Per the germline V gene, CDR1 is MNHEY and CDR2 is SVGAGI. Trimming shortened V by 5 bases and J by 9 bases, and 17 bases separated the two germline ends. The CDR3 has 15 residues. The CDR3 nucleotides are TGTGCCAGCAGTCCTACGAGTGGTGCGGGTTCACCCCTCCACTTT. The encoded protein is CASSPTSGAGSPLHF.

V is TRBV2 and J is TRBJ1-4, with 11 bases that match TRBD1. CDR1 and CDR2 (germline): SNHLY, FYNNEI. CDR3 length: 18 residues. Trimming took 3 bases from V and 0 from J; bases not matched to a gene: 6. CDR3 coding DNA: TGTGCCAGCAGTGACCGGGGACAGGGGGGTCCAACTAATGAAAAACTGTTTTTT. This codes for CASSDRGQGGPTNEKLFF.

CDR3 amino acids: CASSFEPGLAGEVRETQYF. In DNA, the CDR3 is TGTGCCAGCAGCTTCGAACCCGGACTAGCGGGAGAGGTTCGGGAGACCCAGTACTTC. V and J are TRBV7-8 and TRBJ2-5; 13 positions agree with TRBD2. The CDR3 extends over 19 amino acids. After removal of 3 bases from V and 5 bases from J, the junction contained 15 bases not matched to a gene. Germline CDR1 is SGHVS and CDR2 is FQNEAQ.

The CDR3 protein is CAISVTSGGPGEQFF. In DNA form, the CDR3 reads TGTGCCATCAGCGTGACTAGCGGGGGCCCCGGGGAGCAGTTCTTC. This chain uses TRBV10-3 with TRBJ2-1, with 12 positions matching TRBD2. V dropped 6 bases and J dropped 10; count of bases not matched to a gene: 10. Germline-derived CDR1 and CDR2 are ENHRY and SYGVKD. This CDR3 contains 15 residues.

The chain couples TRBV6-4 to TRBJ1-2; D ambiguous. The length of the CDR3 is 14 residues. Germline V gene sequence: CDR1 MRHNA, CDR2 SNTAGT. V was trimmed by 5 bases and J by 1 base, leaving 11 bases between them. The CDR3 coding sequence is TGTGCCAGCAGTCAAGAGGAGGGTAACTATGGCTACACCTTC. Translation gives CASSQEEGNYGYTF.